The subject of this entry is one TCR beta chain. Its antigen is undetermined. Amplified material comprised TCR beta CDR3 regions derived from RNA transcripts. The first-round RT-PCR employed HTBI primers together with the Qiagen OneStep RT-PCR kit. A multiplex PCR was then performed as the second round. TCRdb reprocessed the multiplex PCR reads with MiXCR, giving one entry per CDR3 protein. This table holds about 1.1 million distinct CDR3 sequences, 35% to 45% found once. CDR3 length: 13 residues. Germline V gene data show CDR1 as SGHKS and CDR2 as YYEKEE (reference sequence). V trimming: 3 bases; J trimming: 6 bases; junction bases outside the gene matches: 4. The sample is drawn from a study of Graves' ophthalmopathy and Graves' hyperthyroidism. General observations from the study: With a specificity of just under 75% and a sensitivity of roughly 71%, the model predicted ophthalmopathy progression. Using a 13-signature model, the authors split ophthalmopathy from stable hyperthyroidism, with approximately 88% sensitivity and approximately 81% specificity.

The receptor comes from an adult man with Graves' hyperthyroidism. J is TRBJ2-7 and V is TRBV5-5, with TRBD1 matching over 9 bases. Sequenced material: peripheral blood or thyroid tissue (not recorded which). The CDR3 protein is CASSWGQGFEQYF. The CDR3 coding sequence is TGTGCCAGCAGCTGGGGACAGGGATTCGAGCAGTACTTC.